This T cell receptor beta chain was sequenced in a study of cytomegalovirus exposure and HLA in healthy donors. The CDR3 has 15 amino acids. After removal of 5 bases from V and 3 bases from J, the junction contained 9 bases not matched to a gene. Germline lookup yields CDR1 PRHDT and CDR2 FYEKMQ (reference sequence). The PCR used 60 Vbeta and 13 Jbeta primers. The data were produced by immunoSEQ multiplex PCR, yet TCRdb's version contains in-frame clones alone and is incomplete. The listing records fewer than 200,000 clones. Material: PBMCs. The genes are TRBV13 and TRBJ1-1; 7 bases agree with TRBD1. This TCR derives from a man aged 25-40 years in good health and CMV-seronegative. The CDR3 sequence is CASSQRQGVDTEAFF. The CDR3 coding sequence is TGTGCCAGCAGCCAGAGACAGGGAGTGGACACTGAAGCTTTCTTT.